The 15 T cell receptor beta chains below all came from one sample that was sequenced in a study of cytomegalovirus exposure and HLA in healthy donors. 13 Jbeta primers and 60 Vbeta primers were used for the PCR. Assay used: immunoSEQ multiplex PCR; TCRdb lists only in-frame clones, some missing. Among 200,000 to 250,000 clones listed, roughly four fifths were seen once. Sequenced input: PBMCs. The receptor source for this set is a woman in her thirties or forties in good health and CMV-seronegative.

V is TRBV19 and J is TRBJ2-1, with D possibly TRBD2 on 6 matching bases. Germline V gene data show CDR1 as LNHDA and CDR2 as SQIVND (reference sequence). Trimming cost V 1 base and J 7 bases, with 14 bases left between them. The CDR3 consists of 15 residues. This CDR3 is CASSIVAGLRNEQFF. CDR3 DNA sequence: TGTGCCAGTAGTATAGTTGCGGGGCTTAGGAATGAGCAGTTCTTC. The full variable domain, in which reference TRBV19 and TRBJ2-1 provide the parts outside the CDR3, is DGGITQSPKYLFRKEGQNVTLSCEQNLNHDAMYWYRQDPGQGLRLIYYSQIVNDFQKGDIAEGYSVSREKKESFPLTVTSAQKNPTAFYLCASSIVAGLRNEQFFGPGTRLTVL.

The V and J genes are TRBV12-1 and TRBJ1-1. TRBV12-1 is described as a pseudogene. The CDR3 has 13 amino acids. This chain's CDR3 is CASSPRRDTEAFF. The CDR3 DNA reads TGTGCCAGCAGCCCCCGGAGGGACACTGAAGCTTTCTTT.

The genes are TRBV7-7 and TRBJ2-3; D is possibly TRBD2 (5 bases). This CDR3 spans 18 amino acids. The V end lost 5 bases, the J end lost 1 base, and 22 bases lay between the germline ends. The germline V gene encodes CDR1 SSHAT and CDR2 FNYEAQ (reference sequence). The CDR3 nucleotides are TGTGCCAGCAGCCCTGGGATGATCGGGATTCATGGCACAGATACGCAGTATTTT. Its protein is CASSPGMIGIHGTDTQYF. The variable domain in full, with the rest retrieved from reference TRBV7-7 and TRBJ2-3, is GAGVSQSPRYKVTKRGQDVTLRCDPISSHATLYWYQQALGQGPEFLTYFNYEAQPDKSGLPSDRFSAERPEGSISTLTIQRTEQRDSAMYRCASSPGMIGIHGTDTQYFGPGTRLTVL.

The chain has TRBV7-9 and TRBJ2-2; 8 bases map to TRBD2. The CDR3 is made up of 17 amino acids. Trimming cost V 4 bases and J 7 bases; bases outside gene matches: 14. From germline, CDR1 is SEHNR and CDR2 FQNEAQ (reference sequence). The CDR3 spells CASSSLFERERHGELFF. As DNA, the CDR3 is TGTGCCAGCAGCTCCCTTTTCGAGCGGGAGAGGCACGGGGAGCTGTTTTTT.

The chain couples TRBV7-9 to TRBJ2-2, with TRBD1 matching over 7 bases. V lost 5 bases, J lost 6 bases, and 9 bases stayed unmatched. The CDR3 length is 15 residues. In germline, CDR1 is SEHNR, CDR2 FQNEAQ (reference sequence). The CDR3 nucleotides are TGTGCCAGCAGCGCCTGGGACAGTCTCTCCGGGGAGCTGTTTTTT. Protein product: CASSAWDSLSGELFF.

This clone was recorded only once. The rearrangement uses TRBV5-1 and TRBJ1-1; 8 positions agree with TRBD1. The CDR3 runs 18 residues. The V gene's germline CDR1 is SGHRS and CDR2 YFSETQ. Trimming cost V 0 bases and J 6 bases; bases outside gene matches: 16. The CDR3 is CASSLALSMEDREAEAFF. The CDR3 region has the DNA TGCGCCAGCAGCTTGGCCTTATCTATGGAGGACAGGGAAGCTGAAGCTTTCTTT.

The V and J genes are TRBV7-8 and TRBJ1-5; D is unclear. Looked up from germline, CDR1 is SGHVS and CDR2 is FQNEAQ. The CDR3 loop spans 16 amino acids. With 2 bases removed from V and 1 base from J, the gap between germline ends came to 12 bases. CDR3 nucleotide sequence: TGTGCCAGCAGCTTATATGAGGGAGTGAGCAATCAGCCCCAGCATTTT. Its translation is CASSLYEGVSNQPQHF.

The chain links TRBV6-1 to TRBJ2-2; 15 bases fit TRBD2. V lost 4 bases and J lost 2; bases outside the gene matches: 8. The germline V gene encodes CDR1 MNHNS and CDR2 SASEGT. This CDR3 spans 19 amino acids. The CDR3 coding sequence is TGTGCCAGCAGTGGACGGCCGGGACTAGCGGGAGGAAACACCGGGGAGCTGTTTTTT. Its protein is CASSGRPGLAGGNTGELFF.

This clone was observed a few times. One end of the junction varies from germline; a read error may be responsible. V is TRBV7-9 and J is TRBJ1-1, with TRBD1 matching 8 bases. The CDR3 covers 15 residues. In germline, CDR1 is SEHNR, CDR2 FQNEAQ (reference sequence). For the CDR3, the DNA is TGTTCCAGCAGCTTAGCGACAGGGGCTAGGACTGAAGCTTTCTTT. It specifies CSSSLATGARTEAFF.

This sequence joins TRBV13 and TRBJ2-7; D is undetermined. Germline V gives CDR1 PRHDT, CDR2 FYEKMQ (reference sequence). V was pared by 2 bases and J by 3 bases, with 11 bases between. The CDR3 is 14 residues long. The CDR3 protein is CASSLSNRDYEQYF. The CDR3 nucleotides are TGTGCCAGCAGCTTATCTAACAGAGACTACGAGCAGTACTTC.

V usage is TRBV2 and J usage is TRBJ2-1; 9 bases align to TRBD2. Germline assignment: CDR1 SNHLY and CDR2 FYNNEI. J was trimmed by 4 bases and V by 5 bases; bases with no gene match: 6. The CDR3 runs 15 residues. The CDR3 DNA is TGTGCCAGCAGTATGCCTAGCGGGACGTACAATGAGCAGTTCTTC. Amino acid sequence: CASSMPSGTYNEQFF.

The chain has TRBV6-5 and TRBJ2-5; D call uncertain. The J call could be wrong; TRBJ2-7 is a better fit for the DNA end. There are 11 residues in the CDR3. Germline V gene data show CDR1 as MNHEY and CDR2 as SVGAGI. The CDR3: CASSKSYEQYF. Here the CDR3 DNA reads TGTGCCAGCAGCAAGAGCTACGAGCAGTACTTC.

This clone was observed a handful of times. The V and J genes are TRBV6-6 and TRBJ2-1; the D gene is possibly TRBD2 (5 bases). Deletions cut 4 bases from V and 9 bases from J, with 10 bases between. The CDR3 sequence is 12 residues long. The germline V gene encodes CDR1 MNHNY and CDR2 SVGAGI (reference sequence). CDR3 DNA: TGTGCCAGCAGTTCTCTAGCTTCTGAGCAGTTCTTC. Protein sequence: CASSSLASEQFF.

The chain recombines TRBV2 with TRBJ2-5; 8 nucleotides line up with TRBD1. This CDR3 has 15 residues. J was trimmed by 5 bases and V by 4 bases; bases with no gene match: 9. CDR1 is SNHLY and CDR2 is FYNNEI in the germline V gene. The CDR3 DNA is TGTGCCAGCAGTGGACAGGGGACCCAAAGTGAGACCCAGTACTTC. The encoded protein is CASSGQGTQSETQYF.

The chain couples TRBV7-9 to TRBJ1-5, with TRBD1 identical over 7 bases. Germline V gives CDR1 SEHNR, CDR2 FQNEAQ (reference sequence). This CDR3 contains 15 residues. The trim removed 5 bases at V and 0 bases at J, leaving 4 bases unmatched. The CDR3, as DNA: TGTGCCAGCAGCCGGGGACAGATTAGCAATCAGCCCCAGCATTTT. This encodes CASSRGQISNQPQHF.